Presented here are 3 T cell receptor beta chains from one specimen sequenced in a study of T cell responses to AZD1222 COVID-19 vaccine. TCRdb's copy holds only in-frame clones and misses some; the assay was immunoSEQ multiplex PCR. The table includes more than 100,000 clones, around 90% detected once. The specimen was peripheral blood, collected on day 0 of AZD1222 vaccination. These receptors all stem from an adult in good health.

The chain is built from TRBV19 and TRBJ2-7; 9 positions agree with TRBD1. CDR3 length: 16 residues. The V segment lost 6 bases and the J segment 4 bases; nucleotides outside the gene matches: 13. CDR1 is LNHDA and CDR2 is SQIVND in the germline V gene (reference sequence). The CDR3 nucleotides are TGTGCCAGTAGCAGCGCCTCCGGGACAGGGATATACGAGCAGTACTTC. Its protein product is CASSSASGTGIYEQYF.

The rearrangement links TRBV12-5 to TRBJ2-7, with 8 nucleotides matching TRBD2. V was clipped by 1 base and J by 5 bases; unmatched bases: 13. In germline, CDR1 is LGHNT, CDR2 FRNRAP. The CDR3 extends over 17 amino acids. The CDR3 loop reads CASGLGLTAGAGDEQYF. For the CDR3, the DNA is TGTGCTAGTGGTTTGGGACTCACAGCGGGAGCGGGAGACGAGCAGTACTTC.

The CDR3, as DNA: TGTGCCAGCATCAAATATAATGAGCAGTTCTTC. Amino acid sequence: CASIKYNEQFF. The rearrangement links TRBV6-5 to TRBJ2-1; D gene uncertain. CDR1 is MNHEY and CDR2 is SVGAGI in the germline V gene. This CDR3 comprises 11 residues. V was pared by 7 bases and J by 7 bases, with 8 bases between.